These 20 T cell receptor beta chains were all obtained from the same sample, sequenced in a study of neurological immune-mediated disorders. TCRdb analysed the 5' RACE reads with MiXCR anew, one entry per CDR3 protein. The sample has roughly 20,000 distinct CDR3 sequences; approximately 7.8% are singletons. The sequenced sample was CD8+ T cells from blood. These receptors were taken from a woman in her twenties or thirties with HTLV-1-associated myelopathy (HAM/TSP).

This clonotype has ten or more counts. This chain joins TRBV29-1 and TRBJ1-1, with 9 bases aligning to TRBD1. Per the germline V gene, CDR1 is SQVTM and CDR2 is ANQGSEA. Germline trimming cut 3 bases from V and 6 bases from J; bases unmatched to any gene: 2. This CDR3 spans 12 amino acids. This chain's CDR3 is CSVEGQGSEAFF. CDR3 coding DNA: TGCAGCGTTGAGGGACAGGGCTCTGAAGCTTTCTTT.

Relative to its sample, this clonotype is medium-sized. The V gene is TRBV29-1, the J gene TRBJ1-2; perhaps TRBD1 as D (6 bases). Germline V gene lookup returns CDR1 SQVTM and CDR2 ANQGSEA. The CDR3 length is 11 residues. V gave up 7 bases and J gave up 7 bases, with 13 bases separating them. The CDR3 reads CSGLGQPGYTF. As DNA, the CDR3 is TGCAGCGGCTTAGGACAGCCTGGCTACACCTTC.

A word on this clonotype: At one end the junction does not follow the germline gene, possibly because of a read error. V and J are TRBV5-5 and TRBJ2-6; D uncertain. Germline V gene lookup returns CDR1 SGHKS and CDR2 YYEKEE (reference sequence). There are 16 residues in the CDR3. The CDR3: CDSSPSLDSGANVLTF. For the CDR3, the DNA is TGTGACAGCAGCCCCAGTCTGGACTCTGGGGCCAACGTCCTGACTTTC.

The chain carries TRBV2 and TRBJ1-3, with D possibly being TRBD1 (5 bases). The V gene lost 6 bases and the J gene lost 3 bases, with 15 bases spanning the gap. The CDR3 runs to 15 residues. CDR1 SNHLY and CDR2 FYNNEI come from the germline V gene. The CDR3 nucleotides read TGTGCCAGCAGACTCCAAATCAGGGATGGAAACACCATATATTTT. Translated, it gives CASRLQIRDGNTIYF.

This clonotype was seen a handful of times. This chain uses TRBV29-1 with TRBJ2-7; possibly TRBD2 for D (6 bases). CDR3 length equals 14 residues. Trimming cost V 4 bases and J 1 base, with 14 bases left between them. Germline V gene data show CDR1 as SQVTM and CDR2 as ANQGSEA. The CDR3 loop is CSVVVTGGSYEQYF. As DNA, the CDR3 is TGCAGCGTTGTTGTTACAGGAGGGTCCTACGAGCAGTACTTC.

The chain uses TRBV3-1 and TRBJ2-7, with 12 bases fitting TRBD1. V lost 2 bases to trimming and J lost 0 bases; unmatched junction nucleotides: 8. Germline values: CDR1 LGHDT, CDR2 YNNKEL (reference sequence). The CDR3 runs to 18 residues. CDR3 sequence reads: CASSQYGTGGISSYEQYF. The CDR3 DNA reads as TGTGCCAGCAGCCAATATGGGACAGGGGGCATCTCCTCCTACGAGCAGTACTTC.

Concerning this clonotype: With a much larger clone just one base away, this may be a read error. V and J are TRBV6-6 and TRBJ2-7; D remains unclear. V shed 6 bases and J shed 0 bases, with 12 bases lying between them. The CDR3 is made up of 14 amino acids. Per the germline V gene, CDR1 is MNHNY and CDR2 is SVGAGI (reference sequence). The DNA for the CDR3 is TGTGCCAGCAGCTCCGAAAGGAGCTCCTACGAGCAGTACTTC. The encoded protein is CASSSERSSYEQYF.

This clonotype was seen repeatedly, ten times or more. This chain connects TRBV29-1 to TRBJ1-1; D gene uncertain. CDR3 length: 10 residues. Trimming pared 2 bases from V and 8 bases from J, leaving 6 bases between. Germline CDR1 reads SQVTM; CDR2 reads ANQGSEA. CDR3 in amino acids: CSVEYREAFF. The CDR3 bases are TGCAGCGTTGAATACCGGGAAGCTTTCTTT.

This clonotype was seen at least ten times. The chain recombines TRBV9 with TRBJ1-1; no firm D call. V gave up 0 bases and J gave up 0 bases, with 9 bases separating them. Germline V gene sequence: CDR1 SGDLS, CDR2 YYNGEE. This CDR3 has 15 residues. The CDR3 spells CASSVDRGLNTEAFF. The CDR3 nucleotides read TGTGCCAGCAGCGTAGATCGAGGGTTGAACACTGAAGCTTTCTTT.

This clonotype was seen at least ten times. The genes are TRBV20-1 and TRBJ2-7, with TRBD2 as a possible D gene (6 bases). The CDR3 sequence is 13 residues long. V lost 3 bases, J lost 7 bases, and 16 bases lay in between. Germline CDR1 DFQATT, CDR2 SNEGSKA (reference sequence). The DNA of the CDR3 is TGCAGTGCTAGGCCGGGACTCCGCCCGGAGCAGTACTTC. Its protein product is CSARPGLRPEQYF.

This clonotype was found many times. This chain joins TRBV20-1 and TRBJ2-1, with D possibly TRBD2 on 7 matching bases. The CDR3 covers 17 residues. Trimming took 0 bases from V and 6 from J, leaving 21 bases between them. The germline gives CDR1 DFQATT, CDR2 SNEGSKA (reference sequence). CDR3 DNA: TGCAGTGCTAGAGACCTCGGTGTGGCGGGGGCGTCCAATGAGCAGTTCTTC. As protein: CSARDLGVAGASNEQFF.

This clonotype occurred many times. This sequence joins TRBV7-8 and TRBJ1-5; D not certain. The CDR3 has 17 amino acids. The germline gives CDR1 SGHVS, CDR2 FQNEAQ. V lost 5 bases and J lost 0, with 17 bases in between. The CDR3 bases are TGTGCCAGCAGCCCCCGGACGTCGTTCGATAGCAATCAGCCCCAGCATTTT. Its protein product is CASSPRTSFDSNQPQHF.

This clonotype was seen many times. This rearrangement joins TRBV4-2 to TRBJ2-1, with 13 nucleotides matching TRBD2. The ends lost 4 bases at V and 9 bases at J; junction bases unmatched: 6. The CDR3 consists of 15 residues. Germline V gene data show CDR1 as LGHNA and CDR2 as YNFKEQ. The CDR3 spells CASSPTSGGASEQFF. DNA of the CDR3: TGTGCCAGCAGCCCCACTAGCGGGGGGGCCTCTGAGCAGTTCTTC.

This clonotype was recorded at least ten times. The V gene is TRBV9, the J gene TRBJ2-7, with D possibly matching TRBD2 (7 bases). V was cut by 3 bases and J by 0 bases, with 16 bases left in between. The CDR3 has 16 amino acids. Germline-derived CDR1 and CDR2 are SGDLS and YYNGEE. CDR3 coding DNA: TGTGCCAGCAGCGATGAAGAGGGGGGGAGCTCCTACGAGCAGTACTTC. This translates into CASSDEEGGSSYEQYF.

At least ten counts were recorded for this clonotype. V and J are TRBV6-6 and TRBJ2-7; D is perhaps TRBD1 (6 bases). Trimming took 0 bases from V and 4 from J, leaving 19 bases between them. Per germline, CDR1 MNHNY and CDR2 SVGAGI (reference sequence). This CDR3 comprises 17 residues. Here the CDR3 DNA reads TGTGCCAGCAGTTACTCTGTGGCCCCCACGGACAGTTACGAGCAGTACTTC. Amino acid sequence: CASSYSVAPTDSYEQYF.

This clonotype has ten or more counts. V and J are TRBV20-1 and TRBJ2-2; D is perhaps TRBD2 (7 bases). There are 17 residues in the CDR3. The germline gives CDR1 DFQATT, CDR2 SNEGSKA (reference sequence). Trimming removed 0 bases at V and 4 bases at J, with 18 bases between. The CDR3 DNA reads TGCAGTGCTAGAGATAATAGGGGGGGTTCGGGCACCGGGGAGCTGTTTTTT. It codes for CSARDNRGGSGTGELFF.

This clonotype was seen repeatedly, ten times or more. V usage is TRBV3-1 and J usage is TRBJ1-1; D is ambiguous. From germline, CDR1 is LGHDT and CDR2 YNNKEL (reference sequence). Between the trimmed V and J ends, which lost 0 bases and 5 bases, there was a span of 10 bases. This CDR3 spans 14 amino acids. The CDR3 DNA sequence: TGTGCCAGCAGCCAAGAGGAGGGATGGACTGAAGCTTTCTTT. This translates into CASSQEEGWTEAFF.

V usage is TRBV2 and J usage is TRBJ1-5; no clear D gene. Trimming stripped 3 bases from V and 3 bases from J, with 9 bases between. In germline, CDR1 is SNHLY, CDR2 FYNNEI. The CDR3 runs to 14 residues. The CDR3 is CASSDERHNQPQHF. The CDR3 nucleotides read TGTGCCAGCAGTGACGAGAGGCACAATCAGCCCCAGCATTTT.

In this sample, this clonotype turned up many times. V gene TRBV4-1 combines with J gene TRBJ2-3; 9 nucleotides agree with TRBD2. The V and J ends lost 0 bases and 2 bases, in that order; junction bases with no gene match: 6. The germline V gene encodes CDR1 MGHRA and CDR2 YSYEKL. The CDR3 has 17 amino acids. The CDR3 is CASSQEGAGGPTDTQYF. The CDR3 coding sequence is TGCGCCAGCAGCCAAGAGGGAGCGGGGGGACCCACAGATACGCAGTATTTT.

This clonotype was picked up many times. The V call is TRBV19, the J call TRBJ1-1; TRBD1 aligns across 9 bases. Germline assignment: CDR1 LNHDA and CDR2 SQIVND (reference sequence). The CDR3 is 15 amino acids. V was pared by 4 bases and J by 5 bases, with 8 bases of the junction left unmatched. This CDR3 reads CASSNGQGMGTEAFF. The CDR3 coding sequence is TGTGCCAGTAGTAACGGACAGGGGATGGGGACTGAAGCTTTCTTT.